These 4 T cell receptor beta chains came from one sample sequenced in a study of blood T cell repertoires in COVID-19. Profiling relied on immunoSEQ multiplex PCR, and the TCRdb table lists in-frame clones only, not all of them. Seen here are about 410,000 clones, over 75% observed once, and the top ten hold 1.5% to 1.7%. The sample consisted of peripheral blood. Every receptor here comes from a woman aged 40 to 55 with COVID-19, enrolled during active disease.

J is TRBJ1-2 and V is TRBV7-2; D is undetermined. Germline CDR1 SGHTA, CDR2 FQGNSA. Between the trimmed V and J ends, which lost 2 bases and 8 bases, there was a span of 15 bases. The CDR3 runs to 14 residues. The CDR3: CASSLNKGRGGYTF. The CDR3 nucleotides read TGTGCCAGCAGCTTAAACAAGGGTCGGGGAGGCTACACCTTC.

The chain has TRBV19 and TRBJ2-1, with TRBD1 identical over 7 bases. Germline V gene data show CDR1 as LNHDA and CDR2 as SQIVND (reference sequence). Trimming took 2 bases from V and 0 from J; bases not matched to a gene: 4. The CDR3 is 16 residues long. In DNA form, the CDR3 reads TGTGCCAGTAGTATAATGGCAGGGGGCTCCTACAATGAGCAGTTCTTC. Its translation: CASSIMAGGSYNEQFF.

The rearrangement uses TRBV7-3 and TRBJ1-1; TRBD1 is a possible D gene (5 bases). Germline V gene data show CDR1 as SGHTA and CDR2 as FQGTGA. The CDR3 extends over 14 amino acids. Deletions cut 3 bases from V and 4 bases from J, with 12 bases between. For the CDR3, the DNA is TGTGCCAGCAGCTTCAGGGCGGAAGGCACTGAAGCTTTCTTT. It encodes CASSFRAEGTEAFF.

J is TRBJ1-3 and V is TRBV18; D remains ambiguous. The CDR3 runs 15 residues. V gave up 6 bases and J gave up 7 bases, with 19 bases separating them. Germline V gene lookup returns CDR1 KGHSH and CDR2 LQKENI. The CDR3 DNA is TGTGCCAGCTCCATCTTAGACCCCAGGAGGAACACCATATATTTT. Translated, it gives CASSILDPRRNTIYF.